A selection of T cell receptor beta chains follows, all from one sample in a study of blood T cell repertoires in COVID-19. The data were produced by immunoSEQ multiplex PCR, yet TCRdb's version contains in-frame clones alone and is incomplete. The sample comprises under 550,000 clones, around nine tenths of which are singletons, and about 0.91% rests with the top ten. The sequenced sample consisted of peripheral blood. The receptors were gathered from a man between 18 and 35 years old with COVID-19, enrolled during active disease. Each CDR3 is given without its conserved first and last residue. The D gene is left open where the match is weak. Some rows have no size entry. The others give once, few or many, or a class for an expanded clone.

clone size	V gene	D gene	J gene	CDR3 protein
NA	TRBV15	NA	TRBJ2-3	ATSRDWGVADTQY
NA	TRBV3-1/TRBV3-2	NA	TRBJ2-7	ASSPKRGYYEQY
NA	TRBV12-3/TRBV12-4	TRBD1	TRBJ1-6	ASSLGQDSPLH
NA	TRBV28	TRBD2	TRBJ2-1	ASSFPLIAGGSLPYNEQF
NA	TRBV19	TRBD2	TRBJ2-3	ATKAAGVADTQY
NA	TRBV5-1	NA	TRBJ2-7	ASSPFVRREGYEQY
NA	TRBV5-4	NA	TRBJ2-2	ASQNTGELF
NA	TRBV10-3	NA	TRBJ2-3	AIRAGSSTDTQY
NA	TRBV11-2	NA	TRBJ2-5	ASSLERQETQY
NA	TRBV25-1	TRBD1	TRBJ1-2	ASGPGFSGQGDYGYT
NA	TRBV5-1	TRBD2	TRBJ2-1	ASSLGTSGRSQF
NA	TRBV29-1	NA	TRBJ2-7	SATGTSPYEQY
NA	TRBV3-1/TRBV3-2	NA	TRBJ1-3	ASSQVRVRGNTIY
NA	TRBV7-9	TRBD1	TRBJ2-7	ASSFDREPYEQY
NA	TRBV19	NA	TRBJ1-1	ASSIWGGGKNTEAF
NA	TRBV5-1	NA	TRBJ1-6	ASSLDRTSPLH
NA	TRBV5-6	TRBD1	TRBJ1-2	ASSFRQGNGYT
NA	TRBV29-1	NA	TRBJ1-2	SVEVPGQYGYT
NA	TRBV19	NA	TRBJ2-3	ASSMGLPGGGTSTQY
NA	TRBV24-1	TRBD2	TRBJ2-2	ATSDPPKAGGHTGELF
NA	TRBV5-1	NA	TRBJ2-3	ASSLVGGRADTQY
NA	TRBV20-1	TRBD1	TRBJ1-1	SASLDRLNTEAF
NA	TRBV9	TRBD2	TRBJ2-7	ASSDPTSGGSYEQY
NA	TRBV28	TRBD1	TRBJ1-1	ASTLPGQMNTEAF
few	TRBV2	NA	TRBJ2-1	ASSGGRSFDEQF
NA	TRBV18	TRBD2	TRBJ2-1	ASSPWGGDNEQF
NA	TRBV30	NA	TRBJ2-3	AWSSGFGDTQY
NA	TRBV19	NA	TRBJ1-1	ASSIFWAGKTEAF
few	TRBV5-5	TRBD1	TRBJ2-7	ASSLIGTGGAEQY
NA	TRBV6-5	NA	TRBJ1-1	ASVETGNTEAF
few	TRBV7-2	NA	TRBJ1-3	ASLPYRAGGNTIY
once	TRBV10-2	NA	TRBJ1-2	ASSESYNYGYT
NA	TRBV4-1	NA	TRBJ2-3	ASSQRDFEGTDTQY
NA	TRBV20-1	NA	TRBJ2-1	SARGLAEQF
once	TRBV6-5	NA	TRBJ2-1	ASRAFYNEQF
NA	TRBV6-5	NA	TRBJ2-2	ASSYSMPLNTGELF
NA	TRBV24-1	TRBD1	TRBJ2-7	ATSDSGTGEVEQY
NA	TRBV15	NA	TRBJ2-5	ATSRRQKETQY
NA	TRBV18	TRBD2	TRBJ2-1	ASSPSSGRAANEQF
NA	TRBV28	NA	TRBJ1-2	ASSFGSSNYGYT
NA	TRBV6-5	NA	TRBJ1-6	ASSYSQGNLH
NA	TRBV25-1	NA	TRBJ1-2	ASSEYHGEGYT
NA	TRBV19	TRBD2	TRBJ2-2	ASSRTSGTGELF
NA	TRBV2	NA	TRBJ2-2	ATGTWANTGELF
NA	TRBV28	TRBD2	TRBJ2-3	ASSSTAAGEGDTQY
NA	TRBV5-6	TRBD2	TRBJ2-7	ASSKTSGRAGTYEQY
NA	TRBV6-5	TRBD1	TRBJ2-7	ASSRQGYEQY